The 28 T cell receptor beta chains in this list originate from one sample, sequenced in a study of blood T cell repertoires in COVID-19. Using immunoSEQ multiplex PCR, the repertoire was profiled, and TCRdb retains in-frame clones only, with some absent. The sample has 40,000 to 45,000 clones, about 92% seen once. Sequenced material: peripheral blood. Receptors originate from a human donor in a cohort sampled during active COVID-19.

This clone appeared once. CDR3 nucleotides: TGTGCCACCAGTGATAATGGACTGGTTGAAAAACTGTTTTTT. Translating it yields CATSDNGLVEKLFF. V usage is TRBV24-1 and J usage is TRBJ1-4, with D unresolved. The germline V gene has CDR1 KGHDR and CDR2 SFDVKD. This CDR3 spans 14 amino acids. V was clipped by 3 bases and J by 7 bases, with 11 bases between them.

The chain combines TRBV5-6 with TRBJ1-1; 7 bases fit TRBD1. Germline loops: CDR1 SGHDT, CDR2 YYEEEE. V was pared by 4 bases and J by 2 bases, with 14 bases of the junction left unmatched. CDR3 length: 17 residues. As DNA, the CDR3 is TGTGCCAGCAGCGAGACCAGGGGGGCGGACTCTAACACTGAAGCTTTCTTT. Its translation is CASSETRGADSNTEAFF.

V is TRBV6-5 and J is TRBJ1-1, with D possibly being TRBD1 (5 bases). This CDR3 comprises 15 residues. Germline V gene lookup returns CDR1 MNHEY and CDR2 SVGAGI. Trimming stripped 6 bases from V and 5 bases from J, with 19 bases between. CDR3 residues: CASSALSGGKTEAFF. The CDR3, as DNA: TGTGCCAGCAGCGCACTCTCCGGGGGGAAGACTGAAGCTTTCTTT.

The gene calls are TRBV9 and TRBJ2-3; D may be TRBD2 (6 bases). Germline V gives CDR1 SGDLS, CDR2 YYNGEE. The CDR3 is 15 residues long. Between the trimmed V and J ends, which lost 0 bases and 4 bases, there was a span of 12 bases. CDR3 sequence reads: CASSVGGRSPDTQYF. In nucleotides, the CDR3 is TGTGCCAGCAGCGTAGGGGGGAGGTCCCCAGATACGCAGTATTTT. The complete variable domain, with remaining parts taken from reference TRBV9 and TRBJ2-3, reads DSGVTQTPKHLITATGQRVTLRCSPRSGDLSVYWYQQSLDQGLQFLIQYYNGEERAKGNILERFSAQQFPDLHSELNLSSLELGDSALYFCASSVGGRSPDTQYFGPGTRLTVL.

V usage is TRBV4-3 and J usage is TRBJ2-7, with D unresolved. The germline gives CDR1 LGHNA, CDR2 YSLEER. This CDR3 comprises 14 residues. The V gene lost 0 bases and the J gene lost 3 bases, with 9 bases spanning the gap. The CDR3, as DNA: TGCGCCAGCAGCCAAGACCCTACGTTCTACGAGCAGTACTTC. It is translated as CASSQDPTFYEQYF.

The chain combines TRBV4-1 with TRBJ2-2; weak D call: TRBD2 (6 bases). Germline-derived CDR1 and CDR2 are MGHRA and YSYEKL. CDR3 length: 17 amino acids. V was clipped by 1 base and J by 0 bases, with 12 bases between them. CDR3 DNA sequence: TGCGCCAGCAGCCAAGGGGGACTCCGAGCGAACACCGGGGAGCTGTTTTTT. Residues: CASSQGGLRANTGELFF.

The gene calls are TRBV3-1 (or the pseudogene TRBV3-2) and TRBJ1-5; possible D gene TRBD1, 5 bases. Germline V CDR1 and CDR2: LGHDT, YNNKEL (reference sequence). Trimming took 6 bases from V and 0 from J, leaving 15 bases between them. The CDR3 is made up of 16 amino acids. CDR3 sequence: CASSAGVMHSNQPQHF. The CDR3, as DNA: TGTGCCAGCAGTGCGGGGGTGATGCATAGCAATCAGCCCCAGCATTTT.

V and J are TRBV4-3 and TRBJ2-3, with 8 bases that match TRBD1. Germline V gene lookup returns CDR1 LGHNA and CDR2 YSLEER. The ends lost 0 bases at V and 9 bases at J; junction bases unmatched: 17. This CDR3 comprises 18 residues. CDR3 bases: TGCGCCAGCAGCCAAGAAATCCCAAGGACAGGGAATTTTTGGACGCAGTATTTT. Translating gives CASSQEIPRTGNFWTQYF.

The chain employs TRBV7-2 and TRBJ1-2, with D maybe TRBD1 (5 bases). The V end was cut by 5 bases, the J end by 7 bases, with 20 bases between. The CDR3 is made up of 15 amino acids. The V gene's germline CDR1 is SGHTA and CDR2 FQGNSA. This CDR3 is CASSLGTSRVGGYTF. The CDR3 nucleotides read TGTGCCAGCAGCCTAGGGACTTCCCGAGTCGGTGGCTACACCTTC.

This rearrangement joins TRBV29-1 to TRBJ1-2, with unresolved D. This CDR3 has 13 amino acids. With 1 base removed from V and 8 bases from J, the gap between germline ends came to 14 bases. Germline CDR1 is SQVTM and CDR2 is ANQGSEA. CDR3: CSVEVSLLEGYTF. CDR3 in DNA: TGCAGCGTTGAAGTTAGCCTACTAGAGGGCTACACCTTC.

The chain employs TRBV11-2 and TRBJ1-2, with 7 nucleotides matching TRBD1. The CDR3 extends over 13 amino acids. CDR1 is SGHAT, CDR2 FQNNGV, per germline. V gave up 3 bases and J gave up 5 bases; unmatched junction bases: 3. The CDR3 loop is CASSFGTEYGYTF. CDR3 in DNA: TGTGCCAGCAGCTTTGGGACAGAATATGGCTACACCTTC.

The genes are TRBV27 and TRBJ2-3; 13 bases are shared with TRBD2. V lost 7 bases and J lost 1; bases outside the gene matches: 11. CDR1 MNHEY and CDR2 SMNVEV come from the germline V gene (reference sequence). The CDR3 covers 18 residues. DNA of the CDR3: TGTGCCAGCACTGGTGGACTAGCGGGAGAGGGAGGCACAGATACGCAGTATTTT. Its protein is CASTGGLAGEGGTDTQYF.

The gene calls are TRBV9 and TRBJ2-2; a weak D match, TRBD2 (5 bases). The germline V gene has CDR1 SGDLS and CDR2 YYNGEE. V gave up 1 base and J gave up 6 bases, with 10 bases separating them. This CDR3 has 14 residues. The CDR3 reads CASSVLRVPGELFF. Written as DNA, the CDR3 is TGTGCCAGCAGCGTACTGAGGGTCCCCGGGGAGCTGTTTTTT.

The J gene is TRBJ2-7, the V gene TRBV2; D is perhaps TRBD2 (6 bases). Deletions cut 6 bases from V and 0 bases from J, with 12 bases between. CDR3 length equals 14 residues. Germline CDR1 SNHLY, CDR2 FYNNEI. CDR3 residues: CASRRDWISYEQYF. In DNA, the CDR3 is TGTGCCAGCAGACGGGACTGGATCTCCTACGAGCAGTACTTC. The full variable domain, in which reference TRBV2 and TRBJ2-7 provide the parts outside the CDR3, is EPEVTQTPSHQVTQMGQEVILRCVPISNHLYFYWYRQILGQKVEFLVSFYNNEISEKSEIFDDQFSVERPDGSNFTLKIRSTKLEDSAMYFCASRRDWISYEQYFGPGTRLTVT.

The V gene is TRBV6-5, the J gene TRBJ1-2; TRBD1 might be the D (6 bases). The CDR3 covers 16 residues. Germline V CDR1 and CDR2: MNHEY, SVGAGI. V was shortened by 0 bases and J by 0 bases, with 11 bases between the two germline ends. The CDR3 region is CASSYSGGISNYGYTF. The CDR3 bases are TGTGCCAGCAGTTACTCAGGGGGAATTTCTAACTATGGCTACACCTTC.

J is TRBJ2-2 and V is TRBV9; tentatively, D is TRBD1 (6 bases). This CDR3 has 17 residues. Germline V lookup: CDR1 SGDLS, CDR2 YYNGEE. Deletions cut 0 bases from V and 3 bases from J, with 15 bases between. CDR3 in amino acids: CASSVGPHTGYTGELFF. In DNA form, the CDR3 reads TGTGCCAGCAGCGTAGGCCCCCATACAGGGTACACCGGGGAGCTGTTTTTT.

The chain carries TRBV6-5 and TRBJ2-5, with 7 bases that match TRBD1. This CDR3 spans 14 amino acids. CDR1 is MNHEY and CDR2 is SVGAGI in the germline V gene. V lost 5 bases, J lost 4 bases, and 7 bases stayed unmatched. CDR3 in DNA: TGTGCCAGCAGTCGTTCTACAGGGGTAGAGACCCAGTACTTC. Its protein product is CASSRSTGVETQYF.

CDR3 sequence reads: CASSQDLGGGLFSGANVLTF. In DNA form, the CDR3 reads TGTGCCAGCAGCCAAGACCTCGGAGGGGGCCTCTTCTCTGGGGCCAACGTCCTGACTTTC. The chain links TRBV3-1 (or the pseudogene TRBV3-2) to TRBJ2-6, with D perhaps TRBD1 (7 bases). Trimming took off 0 bases at V and 0 bases at J, with 18 bases between the two ends. The CDR3 consists of 20 residues. CDR1 and CDR2 (germline): LGHDT, YNNKEL (reference sequence).

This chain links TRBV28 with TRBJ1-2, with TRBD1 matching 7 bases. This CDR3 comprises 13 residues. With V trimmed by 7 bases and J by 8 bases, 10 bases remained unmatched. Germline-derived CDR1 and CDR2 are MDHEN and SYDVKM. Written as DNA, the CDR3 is TGTGCCAGCATTACCCAAGGGGGCGGGGGCTACACCTTC. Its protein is CASITQGGGGYTF.

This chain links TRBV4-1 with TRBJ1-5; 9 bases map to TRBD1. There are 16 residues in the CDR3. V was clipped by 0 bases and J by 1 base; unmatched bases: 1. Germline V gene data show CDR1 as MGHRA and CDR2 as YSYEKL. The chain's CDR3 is CASSQDGTGSNQPQHF. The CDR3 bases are TGCGCCAGCAGCCAAGATGGGACAGGGAGCAATCAGCCCCAGCATTTT.

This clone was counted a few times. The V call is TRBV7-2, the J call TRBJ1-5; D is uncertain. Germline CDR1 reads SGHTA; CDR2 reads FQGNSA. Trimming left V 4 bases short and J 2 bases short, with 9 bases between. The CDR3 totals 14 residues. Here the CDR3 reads CASSSLEGNQPQHF. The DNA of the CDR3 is TGTGCCAGCAGCTCCTTAGAGGGCAATCAGCCCCAGCATTTT.

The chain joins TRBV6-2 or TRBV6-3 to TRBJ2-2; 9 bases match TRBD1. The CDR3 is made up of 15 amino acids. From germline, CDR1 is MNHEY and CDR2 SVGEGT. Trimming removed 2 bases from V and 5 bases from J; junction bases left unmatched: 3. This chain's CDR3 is CASSYPGTGTGELFF. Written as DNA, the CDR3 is TGTGCCAGCAGTTACCCCGGGACAGGGACCGGGGAGCTGTTTTTT.

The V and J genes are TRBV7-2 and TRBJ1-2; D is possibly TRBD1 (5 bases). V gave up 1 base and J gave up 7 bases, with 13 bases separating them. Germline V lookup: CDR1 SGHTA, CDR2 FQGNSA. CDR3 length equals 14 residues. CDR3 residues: CASSLVMGQGGYTF. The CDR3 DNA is TGTGCCAGCAGCTTAGTAATGGGGCAGGGTGGCTACACCTTC.

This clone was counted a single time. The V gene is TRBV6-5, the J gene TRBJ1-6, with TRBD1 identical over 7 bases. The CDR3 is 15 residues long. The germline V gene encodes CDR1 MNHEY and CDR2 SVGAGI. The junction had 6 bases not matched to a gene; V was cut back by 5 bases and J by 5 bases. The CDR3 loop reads CASSTGQVNNSPLHF. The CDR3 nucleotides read TGTGCCAGCAGTACTGGACAGGTCAATAATTCACCCCTCCACTTT.

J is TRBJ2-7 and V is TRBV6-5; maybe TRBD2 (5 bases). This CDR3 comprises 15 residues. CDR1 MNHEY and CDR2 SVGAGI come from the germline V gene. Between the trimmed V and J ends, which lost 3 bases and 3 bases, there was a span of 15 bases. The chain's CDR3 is CASSYHRPAGYEQYF. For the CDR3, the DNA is TGTGCCAGCAGTTATCACCGACCGGCGGGCTACGAGCAGTACTTC.

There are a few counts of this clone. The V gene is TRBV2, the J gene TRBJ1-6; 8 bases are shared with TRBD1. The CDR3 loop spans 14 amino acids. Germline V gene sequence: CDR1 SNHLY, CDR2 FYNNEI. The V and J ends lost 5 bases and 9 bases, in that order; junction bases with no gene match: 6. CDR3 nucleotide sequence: TGTGCCAGCAGTCGGGACAGGTGGAGTTCACCCCTCCACTTT. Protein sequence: CASSRDRWSSPLHF.

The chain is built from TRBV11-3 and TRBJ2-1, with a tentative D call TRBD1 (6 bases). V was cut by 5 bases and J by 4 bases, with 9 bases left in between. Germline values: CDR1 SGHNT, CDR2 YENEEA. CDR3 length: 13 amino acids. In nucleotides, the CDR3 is TGTGCCAGCAGCGTGGACAGTTACAATGAGCAGTTCTTC. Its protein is CASSVDSYNEQFF.

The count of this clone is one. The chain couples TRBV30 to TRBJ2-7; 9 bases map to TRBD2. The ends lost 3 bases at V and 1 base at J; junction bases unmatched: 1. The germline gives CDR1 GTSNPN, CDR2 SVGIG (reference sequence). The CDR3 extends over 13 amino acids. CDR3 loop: CAWRTSGSYEQYF. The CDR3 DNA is TGTGCCTGGAGGACTAGCGGTTCCTACGAGCAGTACTTC.